The rows below give T cell receptor beta chains drawn from one sample of a study of CD8 T cells in ankylosing spondylitis. TCRdb re-called the 5' RACE reads through MiXCR, storing one row per CDR3 protein. Among fewer than 400,000 distinct CDR3 sequences, about a fifth were seen once, and the ten largest hold roughly 16%. Sequencing was done on a sample of blood, either unsorted or a sorted T cell fraction (not recorded which). The receptors originated from a male donor with ankylosing spondylitis. Both conserved end residues are part of each CDR3. The D gene is left open where the match is weak. For some rows the clone size is stated as once, few or many, or as a class when expanded; others skip it.

clone size: -
D gene: -
J gene: TRBJ2-7
V gene: TRBV15
CDR3 DNA: -
CDR3 protein: CATSRVGPGIKYF

clone size: -
D gene: -
J gene: TRBJ1-1
V gene: TRBV6-1
CDR3 DNA: TGTGCCAGCAGAATAGTCCTGAACACTGAAGCTTTCTTT
CDR3 protein: CASRIVLNTEAFF

clone size: few
D gene: -
J gene: TRBJ1-5
V gene: TRBV5-1
CDR3 DNA: TGCGCCAGCAGCTTGGATGGGAACAATCAGCCCCAGCATTTT
CDR3 protein: CASSLDGNNQPQHF

clone size: few
D gene: -
J gene: TRBJ2-7
V gene: TRBV7-2
CDR3 DNA: TGTGCCAGCAGCTTAGCCCGCGACAGCTACGAGCAGTACTTC
CDR3 protein: CASSLARDSYEQYF

clone size: -
D gene: -
J gene: TRBJ2-1
V gene: TRBV9
CDR3 DNA: TGTGCCAGCAGCGTAGCTCTGGAGGCCTACAATGAGCAGTTCTTC
CDR3 protein: CASSVALEAYNEQFF

clone size: -
D gene: -
J gene: TRBJ2-5
V gene: TRBV7-2
CDR3 DNA: TGTGCCCGCAGCTTAGGGTTGCGGGAGACCCAGTACTTC
CDR3 protein: CARSLGLRETQYF

clone size: few
D gene: TRBD1
J gene: TRBJ2-7
V gene: TRBV12-3/TRBV12-4
CDR3 DNA: TGTGCCAGCAGTTTAGTGTGGGACAGAAACTCCTACGAGCAGTACTTC
CDR3 protein: CASSLVWDRNSYEQYF

clone size: -
D gene: TRBD1
J gene: TRBJ2-2
V gene: TRBV20-1
CDR3 DNA: TGCAGTGCTAGGGGTTCGGGACAGGGGGCCCCGAACACCGGGGAGCTGTTTTTT
CDR3 protein: CSARGSGQGAPNTGELFF

clone size: few
D gene: -
J gene: TRBJ2-3
V gene: TRBV4-3
CDR3 DNA: TGCGCCAGCAGCCAAGATCGAGGATCGGATACGCAGTATTTT
CDR3 protein: CASSQDRGSDTQYF

clone size: -
D gene: TRBD1
J gene: TRBJ2-5
V gene: TRBV5-1
CDR3 DNA: TGCGCCAGCAGCTTCTCTACAGGGGGCTACCAAGAGACCCAGTACTTC
CDR3 protein: CASSFSTGGYQETQYF

clone size: few
D gene: -
J gene: TRBJ2-1
V gene: TRBV2
CDR3 DNA: TGTGCCAGCAGTGAGCAACGTTGGGCTCAGCAGTTCTTC
CDR3 protein: CASSEQRWAQQFF

clone size: few
D gene: -
J gene: TRBJ1-2
V gene: TRBV29-1
CDR3 DNA: TGCAGCGTTGATGAGGGATATGGCTACACCTTC
CDR3 protein: CSVDEGYGYTF